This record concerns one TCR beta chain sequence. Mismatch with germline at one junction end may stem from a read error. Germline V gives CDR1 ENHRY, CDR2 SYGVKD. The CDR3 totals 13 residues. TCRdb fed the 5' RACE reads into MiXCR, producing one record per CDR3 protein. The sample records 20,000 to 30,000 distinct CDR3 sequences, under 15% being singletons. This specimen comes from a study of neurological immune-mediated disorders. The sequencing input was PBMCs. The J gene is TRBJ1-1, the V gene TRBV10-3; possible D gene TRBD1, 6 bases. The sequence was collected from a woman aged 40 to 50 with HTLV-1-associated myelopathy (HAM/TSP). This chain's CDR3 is CAITQGSRTAAFF. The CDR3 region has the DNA TGTGCCATCACCCAGGGGTCACGCACTGCAGCTTTCTTT.